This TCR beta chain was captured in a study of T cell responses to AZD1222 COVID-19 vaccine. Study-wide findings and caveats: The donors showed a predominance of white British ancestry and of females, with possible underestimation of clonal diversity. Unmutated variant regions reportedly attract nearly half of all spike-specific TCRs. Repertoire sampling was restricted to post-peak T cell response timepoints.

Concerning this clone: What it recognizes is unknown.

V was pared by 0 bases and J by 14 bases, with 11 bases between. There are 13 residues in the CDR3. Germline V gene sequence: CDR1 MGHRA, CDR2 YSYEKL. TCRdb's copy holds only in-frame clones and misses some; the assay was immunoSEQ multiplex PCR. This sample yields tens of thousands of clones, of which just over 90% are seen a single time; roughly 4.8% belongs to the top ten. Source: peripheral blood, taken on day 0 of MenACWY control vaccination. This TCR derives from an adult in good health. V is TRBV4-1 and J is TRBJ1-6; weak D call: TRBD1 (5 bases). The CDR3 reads CASSQDGRETLHF. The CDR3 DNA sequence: TGCGCCAGCAGCCAAGACGGCAGGGAAACCCTCCACTTT.